This T cell receptor beta chain originates from a study of glioma-infiltrating T cells after dendritic cell vaccination. Overall study context: Dendritic cell vaccination trial patients had either newly diagnosed or recurrent glioblastoma.

Study results and caveats: Patients with more pretreatment TILs had longer time to progression and survival.

Trimming took off 6 bases at V and 5 bases at J, with 17 bases between the two ends. Germline V lookup: CDR1 LNHDA, CDR2 SQIVND (reference sequence). The CDR3 consists of 15 residues. Primers: 60 V beta forward and 13 J beta reverse. Some clones are missing from TCRdb's copy, which holds only in-frame ones; the method was immunoSEQ multiplex PCR. The table includes over 80,000 clones, approximately 78% detected once. As for time point: after dendritic cell vaccination, including at tumor progression/relapse. Only patients with spare fresh-frozen tumor and over two years of follow-up were included. This clone was detected a few times. Its antigen is not identified.

The specimen comprised blood, sampled after dendritic cell vaccination. The source is a human donor with glioblastoma. The chain is built from TRBV19 and TRBJ1-5; D ambiguous. Here the CDR3 reads CASRTISGWDQPQHF. CDR3 in DNA: TGTGCCAGTAGGACAATTAGCGGGTGGGATCAGCCCCAGCATTTT. Full variable domain (missing parts from reference TRBV19 and TRBJ1-5): DGGITQSPKYLFRKEGQNVTLSCEQNLNHDAMYWYRQDPGQGLRLIYYSQIVNDFQKGDIAEGYSVSREKKESFPLTVTSAQKNPTAFYLCASRTISGWDQPQHFGDGTRLSIL.